Sequencing of this TCR beta chain was carried out in a study of T-cell memory formation after mild COVID-19. Across the whole study: Clustering of TCRs was largely donor specific. Study findings and constraints: Confirmation of SARS-CoV-2 specificity was lacking for second-wave clones peaking day 37. From day 15 to 85, contracting clones were balanced between CD4 and CD8, whereas later expanders leaned toward CD4+. CD8+ contracting clones occupied EMRA, while CD4+ ones occupied mainly CM and EM.

Concerning this clonotype: As yet, its antigen is unknown.

Using its own MiXCR run on the 5' RACE reads, TCRdb lists one record per CDR3 protein. The sample yields approximately 430,000 distinct CDR3 sequences, around a quarter seen once. This CDR3 spans 13 amino acids. CDR1 and CDR2 from the germline V gene are DFQATT and SNEGSKA (reference sequence). Trimming cost V 4 bases and J 7 bases, with 16 bases left between them. The chain couples TRBV20-1 to TRBJ1-2; no definite D call. The TCR sequence derives from an adult woman who had mild COVID-19 (a few samples of this study predate the infection). Cell type and time point are not known. What was sequenced was PBMCs or a T cell subset sorted from them (not recorded which). This CDR3 is CSATKGQTRGYTF. Here the CDR3 DNA reads TGCAGTGCTACAAAGGGCCAAACACGTGGCTACACCTTC.